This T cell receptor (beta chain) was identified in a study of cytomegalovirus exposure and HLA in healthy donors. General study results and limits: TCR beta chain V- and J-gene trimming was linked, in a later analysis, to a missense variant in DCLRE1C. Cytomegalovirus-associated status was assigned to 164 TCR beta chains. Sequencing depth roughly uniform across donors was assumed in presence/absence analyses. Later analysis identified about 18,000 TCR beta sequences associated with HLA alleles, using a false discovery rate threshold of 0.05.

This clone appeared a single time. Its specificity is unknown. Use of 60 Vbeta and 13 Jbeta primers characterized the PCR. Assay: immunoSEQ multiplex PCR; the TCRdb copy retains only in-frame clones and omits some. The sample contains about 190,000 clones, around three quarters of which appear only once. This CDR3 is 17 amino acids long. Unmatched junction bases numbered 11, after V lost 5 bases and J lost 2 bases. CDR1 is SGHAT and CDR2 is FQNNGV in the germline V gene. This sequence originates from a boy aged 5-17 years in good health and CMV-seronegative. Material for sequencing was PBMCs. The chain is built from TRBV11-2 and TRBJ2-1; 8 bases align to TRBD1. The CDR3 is CASSLRRTGFAYNEQFF. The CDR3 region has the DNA TGTGCCAGCAGCCTACGACGGACAGGGTTTGCCTACAATGAGCAGTTCTTC.